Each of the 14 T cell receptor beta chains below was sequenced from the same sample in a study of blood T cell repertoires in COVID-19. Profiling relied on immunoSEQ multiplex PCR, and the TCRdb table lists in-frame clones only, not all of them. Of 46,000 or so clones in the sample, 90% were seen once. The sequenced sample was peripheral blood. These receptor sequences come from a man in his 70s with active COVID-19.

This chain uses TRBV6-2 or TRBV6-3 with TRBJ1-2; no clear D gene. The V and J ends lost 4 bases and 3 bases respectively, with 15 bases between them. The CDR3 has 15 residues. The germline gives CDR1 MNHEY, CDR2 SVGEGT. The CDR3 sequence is CASSSAGLAYYGYTF. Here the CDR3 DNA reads TGTGCCAGCAGTTCGGCGGGCCTCGCGTACTATGGCTACACCTTC.

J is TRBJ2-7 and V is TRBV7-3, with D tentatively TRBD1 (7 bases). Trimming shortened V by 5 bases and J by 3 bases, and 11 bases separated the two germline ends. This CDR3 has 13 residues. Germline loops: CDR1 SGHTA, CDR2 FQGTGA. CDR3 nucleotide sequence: TGTGCCAGCAGCCTCCAGGGGGGCTACGAGCAGTACTTC. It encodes CASSLQGGYEQYF.

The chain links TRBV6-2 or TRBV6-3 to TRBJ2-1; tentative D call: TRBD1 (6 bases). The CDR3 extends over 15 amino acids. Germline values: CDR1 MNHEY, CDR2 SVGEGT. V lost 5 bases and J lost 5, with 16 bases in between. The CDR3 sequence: CASSLRTAADNEQFF. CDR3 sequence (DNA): TGTGCCAGCAGTCTAAGGACAGCCGCGGACAATGAGCAGTTCTTC.

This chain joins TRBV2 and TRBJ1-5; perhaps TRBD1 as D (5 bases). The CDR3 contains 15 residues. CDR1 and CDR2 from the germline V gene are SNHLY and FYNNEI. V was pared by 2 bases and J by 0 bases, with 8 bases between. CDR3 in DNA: TGTGCCAGCAGTGAACAGGGTCATAGCAATCAGCCCCAGCATTTT. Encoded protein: CASSEQGHSNQPQHF.

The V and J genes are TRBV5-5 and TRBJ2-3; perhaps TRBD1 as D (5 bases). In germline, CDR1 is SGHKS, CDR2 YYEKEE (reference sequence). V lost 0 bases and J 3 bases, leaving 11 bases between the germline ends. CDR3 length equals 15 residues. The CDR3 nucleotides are TGTGCCAGCAGCTTGGCCAGGGCGGTAACAGATACGCAGTATTTT. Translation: CASSLARAVTDTQYF.

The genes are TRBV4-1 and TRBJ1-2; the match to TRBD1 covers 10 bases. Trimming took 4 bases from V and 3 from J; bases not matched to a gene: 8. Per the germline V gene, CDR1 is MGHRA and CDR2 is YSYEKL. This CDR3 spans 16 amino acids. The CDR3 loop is CASSRIGQGGYYGYTF. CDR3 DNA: TGCGCCAGCAGCCGCATAGGACAGGGGGGATACTATGGCTACACCTTC.

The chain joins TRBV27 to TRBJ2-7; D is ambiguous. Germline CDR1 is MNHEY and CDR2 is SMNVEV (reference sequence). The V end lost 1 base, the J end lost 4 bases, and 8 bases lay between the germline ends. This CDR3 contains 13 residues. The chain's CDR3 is CASSLWPTYEQYF. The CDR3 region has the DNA TGTGCCAGCAGTTTATGGCCGACATACGAGCAGTACTTC.

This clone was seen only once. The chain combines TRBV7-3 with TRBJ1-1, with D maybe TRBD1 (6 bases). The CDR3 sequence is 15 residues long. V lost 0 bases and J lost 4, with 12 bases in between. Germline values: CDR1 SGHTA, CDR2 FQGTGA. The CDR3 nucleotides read TGTGCCAGCAGCTTAACGGGTGGCAGGGGCACTGAAGCTTTCTTT. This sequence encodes CASSLTGGRGTEAFF.

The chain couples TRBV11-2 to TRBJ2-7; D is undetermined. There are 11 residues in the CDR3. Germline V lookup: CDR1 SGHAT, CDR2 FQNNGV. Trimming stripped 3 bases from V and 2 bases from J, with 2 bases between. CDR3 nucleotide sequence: TGTGCCAGCAGCTTTACCTACGAGCAGTACTTC. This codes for CASSFTYEQYF.

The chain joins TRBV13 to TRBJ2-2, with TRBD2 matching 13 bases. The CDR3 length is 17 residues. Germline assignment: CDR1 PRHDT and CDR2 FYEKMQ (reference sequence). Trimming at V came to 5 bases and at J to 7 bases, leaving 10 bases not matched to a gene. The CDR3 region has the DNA TGTGCCAGCAGCCTCCAACTAGCGGGGGGGACCGGCGGGGAGCTGTTTTTT. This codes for CASSLQLAGGTGGELFF.

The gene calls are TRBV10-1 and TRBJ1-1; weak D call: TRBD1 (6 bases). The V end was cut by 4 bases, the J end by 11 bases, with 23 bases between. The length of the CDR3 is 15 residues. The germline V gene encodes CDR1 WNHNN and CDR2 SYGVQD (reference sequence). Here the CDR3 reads CASSALGQGSLGAFF. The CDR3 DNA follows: TGCGCCAGCAGTGCCCTCGGGCAGGGGTCGTTAGGTGCTTTCTTT.

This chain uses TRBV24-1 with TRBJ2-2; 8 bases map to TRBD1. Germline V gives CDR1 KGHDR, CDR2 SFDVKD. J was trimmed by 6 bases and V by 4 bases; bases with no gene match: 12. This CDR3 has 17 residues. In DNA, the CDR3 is TGTGCCACCAGTGAGAAACAGGGGGGACCTTCACCCGGGGAGCTGTTTTTT. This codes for CATSEKQGGPSPGELFF.

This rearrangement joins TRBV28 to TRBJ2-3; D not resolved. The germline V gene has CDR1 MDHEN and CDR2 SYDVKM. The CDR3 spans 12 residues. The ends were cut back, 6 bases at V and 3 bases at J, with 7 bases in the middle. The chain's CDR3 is CASRQRTDTQYF. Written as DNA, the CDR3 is TGTGCCAGCAGGCAGAGGACAGATACGCAGTATTTT.

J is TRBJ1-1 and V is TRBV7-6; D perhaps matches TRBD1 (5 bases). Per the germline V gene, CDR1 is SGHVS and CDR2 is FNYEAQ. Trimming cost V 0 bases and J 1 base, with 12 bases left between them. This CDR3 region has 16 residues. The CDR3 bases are TGTGCCAGCAGCTTAGCGCGAGACAGCGAGAACACTGAAGCTTTCTTT. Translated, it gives CASSLARDSENTEAFF. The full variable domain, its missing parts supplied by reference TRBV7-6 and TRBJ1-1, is GAGVSQSPRYKVTKRGQDVALRCDPISGHVSLYWYRQALGQGPEFLTYFNYEAQQDKSGLPNDRFSAERPEGSISTLTIQRTEQRDSAMYRCASSLARDSENTEAFFGQGTRLTVV.